Listed below are T cell receptor beta chains from one sample, sequenced in a study of T cell responses to AZD1222 COVID-19 vaccine. Measured with immunoSEQ multiplex PCR; TCRdb has only the in-frame clones, and not every one. This repertoire shows roughly 120,000 clones, roughly nine tenths found once; its top ten account for 4% to 5%. The source material was peripheral blood, sampled on day 0 of AZD1222 vaccination. These receptors came from an adult in good health. CDR3s include the opening cysteine and the closing phenylalanine or tryptophan. The order of the fields is V gene, clone size, D gene, J gene, CDR3 protein, CDR3 DNA. A D gene is named only where the DNA matches it firmly. A row's size may be missing; if present it is once, few, many or a size class.

V: TRBV5-1
size: NA
D: NA
J: TRBJ1-4
CDR3: CASSLAGGSEKLFF
DNA: TGCGCCAGCAGCTTGGCCGGAGGGTCGGAAAAACTGTTTTTT

V: TRBV18
size: NA
D: TRBD1
J: TRBJ1-4
CDR3: CASSQAGQGEKLFF
DNA: TGTGCCAGCTCACAGGCGGGACAGGGAGAAAAACTGTTTTTT

V: TRBV10-3
size: NA
D: TRBD1
J: TRBJ1-6
CDR3: CAISRQGIDSPLHF
DNA: TGTGCCATCAGTCGACAGGGCATAGATTCACCCCTCCACTTT

V: TRBV11-1
size: NA
D: NA
J: TRBJ1-1
CDR3: CASSLAGIAEAFF
DNA: TGTGCCAGCAGCTTAGCAGGGATCGCTGAAGCTTTCTTT

V: TRBV4-1
size: few
D: NA
J: TRBJ1-2
CDR3: CASSQDHSGFMGYTF
DNA: TGCGCCAGCAGCCAAGATCACTCGGGGTTTATGGGCTACACCTTC

V: TRBV28
size: once
D: NA
J: TRBJ1-2
CDR3: CASRGPGLTYYGYTF
DNA: TGTGCCAGCAGGGGACCGGGACTGACTTATTATGGCTACACCTTC

V: TRBV7-9
size: NA
D: NA
J: TRBJ2-1
CDR3: CASSLGNYGDEQFF
DNA: TGTGCCAGCAGCTTAGGAAATTATGGGGATGAGCAGTTCTTC

V: TRBV10-3
size: once
D: NA
J: TRBJ2-7
CDR3: CAMGSGESYEQYF
DNA: TGTGCCATGGGGTCGGGGGAATCCTACGAGCAGTACTTC

V: TRBV18
size: NA
D: NA
J: TRBJ1-2
CDR3: CASSLNGQGAHGYTF
DNA: TGTGCCAGCTCACTAAACGGGCAGGGCGCCCATGGCTACACCTTC

V: TRBV10-1
size: few
D: TRBD1
J: TRBJ1-1
CDR3: CASSESAAGGRNTEAFF
DNA: TGCGCCAGCAGTGAAAGTGCGGCAGGGGGCCGGAACACTGAAGCTTTCTTT

V: TRBV7-2
size: few
D: TRBD2
J: TRBJ2-1
CDR3: CASSLSRTSGSYNEQFF
DNA: TGTGCCAGCAGCTTAAGTAGGACTAGCGGGAGCTACAATGAGCAGTTCTTC

V: TRBV5-6
size: NA
D: NA
J: TRBJ1-1
CDR3: CASSGLGGTGTEAFF
DNA: TGTGCCAGCAGCGGCCTCGGGGGTACTGGCACTGAAGCTTTCTTT